These T cell receptor beta chains were read from a single sample in a study of T cells in localized non-small cell lung cancer. Clones were read by immunoSEQ multiplex PCR, and TCRdb kept only the in-frame ones, dropping some. Seen here are around 8,000 clones, about 91% observed once, and the top ten hold 3.5% to 5%. Sequenced here: peripheral blood mononuclear cells, sampled before any cancer treatment. These receptors originate from a male donor at least 60 years old with stage II lung adenocarcinoma. CDR3s leave out the opening cysteine and the closing phenylalanine or tryptophan.

TRBV19	TRBJ2-6	ASRGTSGGLSGANVLT
TRBV2	TRBJ1-4	ASSETGYLEKLF
TRBV19	TRBJ2-5	ASRAGTGRESQY
TRBV10-3	TRBJ1-5	AISTQGGGNQPQH
TRBV5-1	TRBJ1-5	ASSSDPNQPQH
TRBV9	TRBJ1-4	ASSATGWANEKLF
TRBV2	TRBJ1-3	ASSETAASGNTIY
TRBV7-8	TRBJ1-4	ASSLKGAYEKLF
TRBV7-2	TRBJ2-3	ASSSRGDTQY
TRBV29-1	TRBJ2-3	SVSRSDTQY
TRBV6-4	TRBJ1-1	ASSDTSLGTEAF
TRBV29-1	TRBJ2-5	SLSPPAGALETQY
TRBV7-2	TRBJ2-3	ASSLSSGQGADTQY
TRBV10-3	TRBJ1-1	AISESYGDTEAF
TRBV18	TRBJ2-2	ASSPIGGPGELF
TRBV7-8	TRBJ2-6	ASSFFGANVLT
TRBV6-5	TRBJ1-1	ASSWRGPNTEAF
TRBV11-2	TRBJ2-5	ASSLDGVTQY
TRBV6-1	TRBJ2-3	ASSEGQGADTQY
TRBV4-1	TRBJ1-1	ASSQRMNTEAF
TRBV27	TRBJ1-2	ASSRARTGGDYGYT
TRBV2	TRBJ1-6	ASSDGLTLGSPLH
TRBV7-6	TRBJ1-3	ASSYRQGAAGNTIY
TRBV7-8	TRBJ2-5	ASSARTVGETQY
TRBV10-3	TRBJ1-3	AIMSGGSGNTIY
TRBV19	TRBJ2-2	ASSIGGQNTGELF
TRBV2	TRBJ2-5	ASRGQGSQETQY
TRBV28	TRBJ1-5	ASSYGSNQPQH
TRBV30	TRBJ1-2	AWSRYGPNYGYT
TRBV5-4	TRBJ1-1	ASSRDPNTEAF
TRBV19	TRBJ1-2	ASCHPGQGARYGYT
TRBV5-8	TRBJ1-4	ASSLAGANEKLF
TRBV10-1	TRBJ1-2	ASSESGGYGYT
TRBV2	TRBJ2-7	ASSEAGDAGGRQY
TRBV11-2	TRBJ2-7	ASRSYRVRSYEQY
TRBV11-2	TRBJ1-2	ASSLDRGHGYT
TRBV4-3	TRBJ2-2	ASSQVSAANTGELF
TRBV6-6	TRBJ1-4	ASTPTERATYLF
TRBV19	TRBJ1-6	ASSGGQGGSPLH
TRBV5-6	TRBJ1-1	ASSFLDRLNTEAF
TRBV5-1	TRBJ1-2	ASSSGQEDGYT
TRBV6-5	TRBJ2-1	ACGLAGDLEQF
TRBV4-2	TRBJ2-7	ASSQGDRASYEQY
TRBV18	TRBJ2-2	ASSPDGTAGELF
TRBV10-3	TRBJ2-7	AISPRDPTYEQY
TRBV19	TRBJ2-1	ASSQSVANNEQF
TRBV6-5	TRBJ1-1	ATGVGSTEAF
TRBV7-2	TRBJ2-4	ASSLVSQGLNIQY
TRBV6-4	TRBJ1-2	ASSDSGQLRKGYT
TRBV6-5	TRBJ1-2	ASSRGTPGGYT
TRBV6-6	TRBJ2-2	ASSYDGGPNTGELF
TRBV6-5	TRBJ1-2	ASSKDQGYGYT
TRBV10-3	TRBJ2-7	AISDGTRAYEQY
TRBV28	TRBJ2-5	ASSSVQETQY
TRBV19	TRBJ1-1	ASMGGTEAF
TRBV5-1	TRBJ1-2	ASSTGQVPPSEGYT
TRBV6-6	TRBJ1-1	ASINSVDTEAF
TRBV10-2	TRBJ2-3	ASTEGVSLDTQY